The 11 T cell receptor beta chains listed next were all sequenced from one sample in a study of blood T cells in healthy people across ages. Combining a sample-barcoded 5' primer with a J-beta primer mix, a second PCR ran for roughly 7 to 11 cycles. Via MiXCR, TCRdb re-called the 5' RACE reads, giving one row per CDR3 protein. This table holds about 2 million distinct CDR3 sequences, about 49% found once. The sequencing input was blood. All receptors derive from a woman between 40 and 55 years old in good health.

Only a few counts were recorded for this clonotype. The chain recombines TRBV4-1 with TRBJ1-2, with 8 bases matching TRBD1. Germline V gene lookup returns CDR1 MGHRA and CDR2 YSYEKL. The CDR3 spans 16 residues. V lost 4 bases and J lost 0; bases outside the gene matches: 7. This CDR3 is CASSLGQAPSNYGYTF. The CDR3 DNA follows: TGCGCCAGCAGCCTGGGACAGGCACCCTCTAACTATGGCTACACCTTC.

The genes are TRBV20-1 and TRBJ2-3; TRBD1 might be the D (6 bases). Germline CDR1 is DFQATT and CDR2 is SNEGSKA (reference sequence). The CDR3 has 15 residues. The V and J ends lost 5 bases and 0 bases respectively, with 15 bases between them. CDR3 sequence reads: CSAPKGTLSTDTQYF. The CDR3 DNA sequence: TGCAGTGCTCCGAAAGGGACACTTAGCACAGATACGCAGTATTTT.

The V gene is TRBV5-1, the J gene TRBJ1-4, with 7 nucleotides matching TRBD1. Germline loops: CDR1 SGHRS, CDR2 YFSETQ. With V trimmed by 2 bases and J by 4 bases, 8 bases remained unmatched. The CDR3 runs to 16 residues. The CDR3 spells CASSFKRQGGNEKLFF. The CDR3, as DNA: TGCGCCAGCAGCTTTAAGAGACAGGGTGGTAATGAAAAACTGTTTTTT.

This clonotype was seen more than once but under ten times. V usage is TRBV4-3 and J usage is TRBJ2-7, with 11 bases identical to TRBD1. The CDR3 contains 17 residues. Germline V gene data show CDR1 as LGHNA and CDR2 as YSLEER. J was trimmed by 4 bases and V by 0 bases; bases with no gene match: 8. CDR3 DNA: TGCGCCAGCAGCCAAGAAATGATCGGACAGGGGGCTTACGAGCAGTACTTC. Translated: CASSQEMIGQGAYEQYF.

The V and J genes are TRBV4-2 and TRBJ1-1, with no clear D. CDR1 is LGHNA, CDR2 YNFKEQ, per germline. The CDR3 contains 13 residues. V lost 5 bases and J lost 4, with 11 bases in between. The CDR3 coding sequence is TGTGCCAGCAGCGAGGGTTGGGGCACTGAAGCTTTCTTT. Translated, it gives CASSEGWGTEAFF.

V is TRBV20-1 and J is TRBJ2-7; no reliable D call. The CDR3 consists of 11 residues. The V and J ends lost 6 bases and 6 bases respectively, with 12 bases between them. The germline gives CDR1 DFQATT, CDR2 SNEGSKA (reference sequence). Written as DNA, the CDR3 is TGCAGTGCCTATACCGCCGGCGAGCAGTACTTC. Its protein is CSAYTAGEQYF.

The chain has TRBV7-2 and TRBJ1-1, with D maybe TRBD1 (6 bases). V lost 4 bases, J lost 0 bases, and 9 bases lay in between. Germline CDR1 is SGHTA and CDR2 is FQGNSA. This CDR3 is 14 amino acids long. The CDR3 DNA reads TGTGCCAGCAGCTCCCAGGGGATGAACACTGAAGCTTTCTTT. Translation gives CASSSQGMNTEAFF. The full variable domain, in which reference TRBV7-2 and TRBJ1-1 provide the parts outside the CDR3, is GAGVSQSPSNKVTEKGKDVELRCDPISGHTALYWYRQSLGQGLEFLIYFQGNSAPDKSGLPSDRFSAERTGGSVSTLTIQRTQQEDSAVYLCASSSQGMNTEAFFGQGTRLTVV.

The rearrangement uses TRBV28 and TRBJ2-5; a possible D gene is TRBD2 (6 bases). V shed 8 bases and J shed 5 bases, with 18 bases lying between them. From germline, CDR1 is MDHEN and CDR2 SYDVKM. This CDR3 has 14 amino acids. For the CDR3, the DNA is TGTGCCAGCTGCGCGGGGTGGAGTGAGGAGACCCAGTACTTC. Encoded protein: CASCAGWSEETQYF.

CDR3 DNA: TGCGCCAGCAGCACAACCCTAATTCCTGCCGGGGGCACTGAAGCTTTCTTT. As protein: CASSTTLIPAGGTEAFF. V and J are TRBV5-1 and TRBJ1-1, with D tentatively TRBD1 (5 bases). V lost 4 bases and J 4 bases, leaving 23 bases between the germline ends. Germline CDR1 is SGHRS and CDR2 is YFSETQ. CDR3 length: 17 amino acids.

The genes are TRBV20-1 and TRBJ1-5; 9 bases agree with TRBD1. The CDR3 sequence is 14 residues long. V gave up 5 bases and J gave up 7 bases; unmatched junction bases: 9. Germline V gene data show CDR1 as DFQATT and CDR2 as SNEGSKA (reference sequence). The CDR3 DNA sequence: TGCAGTGCTGGGACAGGGAGTCAACGGCAGCCCCAGCATTTT. Amino acid sequence: CSAGTGSQRQPQHF.

The chain couples TRBV20-1 to TRBJ2-5; 7 bases match TRBD1. Near its end, the DNA agrees better with TRBJ2-7, so the J call may be wrong. The CDR3 is made up of 14 amino acids. CDR1 DFQATT and CDR2 SNEGSKA come from the germline V gene (reference sequence). CDR3 sequence: CSARVRTGAYEQYF. In DNA, the CDR3 is TGCAGTGCTAGAGTTCGGACAGGAGCCTACGAGCAGTACTTC.